This record looks at one TCR beta chain sequence and its context. The sample holds one count of this clone. There is no known antigen for this receptor. No much larger clonotype is one base removed from it; base qualities were not supplied. The record originates from a study of cytomegalovirus exposure and HLA in healthy donors (TCRdb year 2017). The study in broad terms: An earlier analysis of approximately 640 of the donors reported about 250 Gb of sequence data and some 120 million unique TCR beta sequences from 150 million to 200 million T cells. Roughly 300 gigabases of sequencing data and approximately 84 million unique TCR sequences were included in an early release covering several hundred HLA-typed donors. Of the 300 to 450 genotyped donors, approximately 83% fell in the genetic ancestry cluster associated with self-reported Caucasian donors. The study aimed to test whether cataloging public T cell receptors could reveal signatures of past pathogen exposure. The T cell repertoires of 670 or so subjects were profiled by immunosequencing and related to cytomegalovirus serostatus. Along with the approximately 700-subject first cohort, a separate validation cohort of over a hundred different subjects was used. To predict cytomegalovirus infection status, the study combined high-throughput TCR immunosequencing, statistical association of individual TCRs with disease status, and machine learning. A later analysis re-examined previously published TCR beta repertoires from several hundred donors and added high-resolution HLA genotyping to investigate patterns of TCR occurrence. Rather than using new phenotypic data, the later analysis identified candidate immune exposures from TCR beta sequences and from how often those sequences occurred across donors. To decide whether each TCR beta V gene segment behaved as functional or pseudogenic, an earlier analysis of some 600 of the donors relied on high-throughput TCR beta sequencing. Alongside the repertoire data, information on donor age, sex, ethnicity and CMV serostatus was compiled. A later genetic analysis used genome-wide SNP genotypes for 398 of the 666 donors, treating that subset as a discovery cohort. Every repertoire in the discovery cohort had been generated on one and the same sequencing platform. Class I and class II HLA loci were covered by the typing at four-digit resolution. The number of typed donors differed by locus: about 620-640 for A, B, C, DRB1 and DQB1; some 500 for DQA1; approximately 610 for DPA1; and about 450 for DPB1. A handful of DR-DQ haplotypes were handled as single units for association and clustering because linkage in the cohort was strong. Across roughly 420 genotyped donors of the cohort, an average of approximately 200,000 unique TCR beta nucleotide sequences per donor were sequenced, and 15% to 20% of those sequences were non-productive.

Receptors were amplified or captured by the immunoSEQ multiplex PCR assay. For the multiplex PCR, a mixture combining 60 forward primers for TCR Vbeta segments and 13 reverse primers for TCR Jbeta segments was used. A multiplex PCR assay on genomic DNA amplified the CDR3 region of rearranged TCR beta genes. The Illumina HiSeq System was used to sequence the amplified TCR beta libraries as 87-base-pair reads. On the authors' methods: Across the 670 or so repertoires, a later analysis counted roughly 77 million unique TCR beta chains, around 10 million of which were shared by at least two donors. To remove PCR and sequencing errors, raw reads were error-corrected and collapsed into unique sequences using a nearest-neighbor algorithm that merged closely related sequences. CDR3 sequences were aligned to IMGT reference sequences to assign V, D and J gene segments. For a sequence to be retained, a match of at least six nucleotides to both a V gene segment and a J gene segment was required. Rearrangements were classified as productive when the CDR3 lacked stop codons and remained in frame with V and J, and all other rearrangements were classified as non-productive. Following IMGT convention, CDR3 was defined as the stretch from the second conserved V-encoded cysteine up to the conserved J-encoded phenylalanine. The earlier analysis of fewer than 750 of the donors excluded sequences that lacked an unambiguous match to a single V gene segment. An earlier analysis of under 750 of the donors called V segments functional above 56.7% productive rearrangements and segregating when the between-donor standard deviation exceeded 5%. A statistical classification framework was built to diagnose cytomegalovirus status from the catalog of TCR beta chain sequences. In a later analysis, TCR nucleotide sequences were compared against IMGT/GENE-DB human TR gene sequences so that V and J genes could be assigned. A later analysis assigned CDR3 sequences and most-parsimonious VDJ recombination scenarios with the TCRdist pipeline. In a later analysis, each TCR beta chain was defined by its CDR3 amino acid sequence together with its V-gene family, and reads without a unique V-gene family were excluded. To address suspected cross-contamination and a sequencing artifact, a later analysis removed 592 highly shared, low-generation-probability nucleotide sequences. In a later analysis, a clonal expansion index was calculated for each public chain from normalized within-repertoire ranks of inferred template counts. Generation probabilities in a later analysis came from a VDJ recombination model fitted to out-of-frame rearrangements, and those results were checked against IGoR. In a later analysis, hypergeometric tests were used to score TCR-TCR, TCR-HLA and TCR-CMV co-occurrence, with a repertoire-size bias correction applied to TCR pairs. False discovery rates were estimated in a later analysis by permuting HLA or CMV assignments 20 times. In a later analysis, co-occurring TCRs were grouped with DBSCAN, and TCRdist sequence similarity was added when clustering was performed within HLA-allele-positive subsets. For co-occurrence clustering, repertoires with fewer than 30,000 or more than 120,000 public chains were excluded, along with roughly 5 repertoires with anomalous nucleotide sharing. This is the immuneACCESS table as TCRdb keeps it, with only in-frame sequences that have V and J called. A part of the clones is gone; compared with another copy, unresolved V genes explain less than half, and the rest is unexplained. D and trimming were read from the DNA, whereas the V and J calls and clone size are those reported in that table. This sample has over 150,000 clones in its table, and around 79% of those were observed once. In total, the top ten clones hold around 4% of the sample.

Measured from the cysteine to the phenylalanine, the CDR3 is 13 residues long. The only DNA kept is the CDR3, 39 bases in frame from the first base. Between the V and J ends, shortened by 2 bases and 3 bases respectively, the junction contains 8 bases. As encoded in the germline V gene, CDR1 is SGHTA while CDR2 is FQGNSA. The research as a whole found: The cohort was sequenced for TCR beta chains only, and without alpha or paired-chain data the features that could be detected were limited. Linkage disequilibrium might explain the correlated functional status among segregating V segments, but an unknown experimental factor could not be excluded. Sequencing depth was assumed to be roughly uniform across donors in the presence/absence analyses, though that assumption may not hold. For the cohort, immune exposure information was limited to CMV serostatus. Because counts were too low, approximately 18 rarely observed V segments, including chromosome 9 orphons, were excluded from the earlier analysis of about 500 of the donors. The authors suggested that the approach could potentially be generalized to other disease states and immunological phenotypes. The classifier was reported to diagnose cytomegalovirus status with high specificity and sensitivity in both the original cohort and the validation cohort. Assigning TCR associations to individual alleles was difficult when HLA alleles, especially DR and DQ, strongly co-occurred. Most TCR sequences were observed very rarely across donors, whereas some public TCRs were present in many individuals. Because the 87-base-pair reads could not distinguish some IMGT-functional V segments, including TRBV6-2 and TRBV6-3, those segments were excluded. Most CMV-associated TCR beta chains appeared to be HLA-restricted in a later analysis, and the HLA associations seemed to be driven largely by CMV exposure. A cluster of highly shared sequence variants was judged likely to be a technical artifact of the sequencing pipeline. In a later analysis, HLA-associated TCR beta chains were found to be more clonally expanded and to have lower generation probabilities than equally common non-associated chains. According to a later genetic analysis, donors in an Asian-associated ancestry cluster had fewer N-insertions in productive TCRs than the roughly 670-donor mean. In a later analysis, several top co-occurrence clusters were reported to appear linked to parvovirus B19, influenza, CMV and Epstein-Barr virus. In the study, around 160 TCR beta chains were listed as associated with cytomegalovirus. HLA typing was unavailable for some donors at each locus, so association tests used only the typed subset. A further reported finding was that TCR beta sequences accurately predicted the HLA-A and HLA-B alleles for most subjects in the first cohort. A later analysis found that TCR association rates varied across HLA loci, with DRB1 alleles showing the most associated TCRs and HLA-C alleles the fewest. An association between a missense DCLRE1C variant and V-gene and J-gene trimming of TCR beta chains was found in a later genetic analysis and replicated in an independent cohort. In an earlier analysis of 587 of the donors, most TCR beta V segments appeared in productive rearrangements about 87% or about 30% of the time, broadly matching IMGT annotations. In a later analysis, around 17,000 TCR beta sequences were associated with specific HLA alleles at a false discovery rate of 0.05. Three of the identified cytomegalovirus-associated TCR beta chains were confirmed in vitro to be specific for cytomegalovirus antigens.

The cohort consisted of some 730 healthy bone marrow donors. All cohort members were sampled while nominally healthy, although unrecorded immune exposures were likely present. The donor was CMV seronegative and was included in the group of 352 seronegative cohort members. Each donor provided a peripheral blood sample, and peripheral blood mononuclear cells were used for TCR beta sequencing. The Qiagen DNeasy Blood Extraction Kit was used to extract genomic DNA from the blood cell samples. This receptor was obtained from a man aged 40-49 years in good health and CMV-seronegative. Recombination joined TRBV7-2 with TRBJ2-7; the D segment cannot be called with confidence. The sample comprised PBMCs. Here the CDR3 is given as CASSLSPLYEQYF. The sequenced DNA: TGTGCCAGCAGCTTAAGCCCTCTCTACGAGCAGTACTTC.